This T cell receptor (beta chain) emerged from a study of identical twins. General study points: Beta clonotypes that were abundant in cord blood contained fewer insertions, a pattern absent from memory repertoires.

This clonotype was observed a handful of times. No antigen is known for it. V was cut by 0 bases and J by 2 bases, with 11 bases left in between. This CDR3 contains 15 residues. Germline CDR1 is SGHVS and CDR2 is FNYEAQ. TCRdb recomputed calls from the 5' RACE reads with MiXCR, one row per CDR3 protein. In the table there are 700,000 or so distinct CDR3 sequences, about 20% of which are singletons. Separately, the same data were catalogued under a study of T cells expressing NK-cell markers.

The TCR comes from a woman aged 18-29 years in good health. Material: PBMCs. The V and J genes are TRBV7-6 and TRBJ2-7, with D perhaps assigned TRBD1 or TRBD2 (5 bases each). In DNA form, the CDR3 reads TGTGCCAGCAGCTTAGCCGGGACCAACACCTACGAGCAGTACTTC. Translated, it gives CASSLAGTNTYEQYF. Full variable domain (remainder filled in from reference TRBV7-6 and TRBJ2-7): GAGVSQSPRYKVTKRGQDVALRCDPISGHVSLYWYRQALGQGPEFLTYFNYEAQQDKSGLPNDRFSAERPEGSISTLTIQRTEQRDSAMYRCASSLAGTNTYEQYFGPGTRLTVT.